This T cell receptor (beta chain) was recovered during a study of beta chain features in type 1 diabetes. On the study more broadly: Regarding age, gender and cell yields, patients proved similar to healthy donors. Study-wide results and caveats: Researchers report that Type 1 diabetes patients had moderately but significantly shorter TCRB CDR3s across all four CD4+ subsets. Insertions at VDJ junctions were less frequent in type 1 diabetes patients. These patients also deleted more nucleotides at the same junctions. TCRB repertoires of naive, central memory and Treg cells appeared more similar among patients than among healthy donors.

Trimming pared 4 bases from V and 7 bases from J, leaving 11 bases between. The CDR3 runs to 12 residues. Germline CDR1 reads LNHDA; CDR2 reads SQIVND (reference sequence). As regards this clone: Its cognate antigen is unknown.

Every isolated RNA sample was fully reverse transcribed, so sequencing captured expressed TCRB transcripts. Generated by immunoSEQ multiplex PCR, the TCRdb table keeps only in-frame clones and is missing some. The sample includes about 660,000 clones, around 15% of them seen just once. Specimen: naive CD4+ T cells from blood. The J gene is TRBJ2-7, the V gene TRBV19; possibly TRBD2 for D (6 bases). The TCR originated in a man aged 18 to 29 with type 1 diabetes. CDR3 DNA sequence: TGTGCCAGTAGTAGTACGGGAGTTGAGCAGTACTTC. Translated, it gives CASSSTGVEQYF.